The rows below give T cell receptor beta chains drawn from one sample of a study of control samples from healthy donors and cancer patients. Assay: immunoSEQ multiplex PCR; the TCRdb copy retains only in-frame clones and omits some. The sample consists of about 55,000 clones, approximately 95% of them appearing once. The sample consisted of blood. These receptors originate from a woman younger than 45 in good health. Each CDR3 is given with its conserved first and last residue. Fields, in order: clone size, J gene, D gene, V gene, CDR3 DNA, CDR3 protein. D genes are given only for firm matches. A clone size is listed for some rows: how often the clone was seen (once, few, many), or a class if it is expanded.

>-|TRBJ2-2|-|TRBV5-1
TGCGCCAGCAGGATTTACACCGGGGAGCTGTTTTTT
CASRIYTGELFF
>-|TRBJ2-2|-|TRBV6-5
TGTGCCAGCAGGCCAGGGGGGACCGGGGAGCTGTTTTTT
CASRPGGTGELFF
>-|TRBJ2-1|-|TRBV21-1
TGTGCCAGCAGCAAACACGACCGGGACTCCTCCTACAATGAGCAGTTCTTC
CASSKHDRDSSYNEQFF
>-|TRBJ1-1|-|TRBV2
TGTGCCAGCACCGAGTCGGGGGTGCAAGCTTTCTTT
CASTESGVQAFF
>-|TRBJ2-1|-|TRBV12-3/TRBV12-4
TGTGCCAGCAGCATAAACTACAATGAGCAGTTCTTC
CASSINYNEQFF
>-|TRBJ2-3|-|TRBV6-6
TGTGCCAGCAGTTACCTCGGACTACTCGCCACAGATACGCAGTATTTT
CASSYLGLLATDTQYF
>-|TRBJ2-1|TRBD2|TRBV7-3
TGTGCCAGCAGCTACAGCGGGAGGGCCTACAATGAGCAGTTCTTC
CASSYSGRAYNEQFF
>-|TRBJ2-3|-|TRBV6-2/TRBV6-3
TGTGCCAGCAGTAAGCGGAGCGATACCCCAGATACGCAGTATTTT
CASSKRSDTPDTQYF
>-|TRBJ2-1|TRBD1|TRBV5-4
TGTGCCAGCGGACAGGGTCGGCGCAATGAGCAGTTCTTC
CASGQGRRNEQFF
>-|TRBJ1-1|-|TRBV5-5
TGTGCCAGCAGCTTGGTGCTGGTGGGGACTGAAGCTTTCTTT
CASSLVLVGTEAFF
>-|TRBJ2-7|-|TRBV5-1
TGCGCCAGCAGCGAGGAGGGGGAGCAGTACTTC
CASSEEGEQYF
>-|TRBJ2-7|-|TRBV12-3/TRBV12-4
TGTGCCAGCAGGACAGACTCCTACGAGCAGTACTTC
CASRTDSYEQYF
>-|TRBJ1-4|-|TRBV7-9
TGTGCCAGCAGCCCATCACCCGCAACTAATGAAAAACTGTTTTTT
CASSPSPATNEKLFF
>-|TRBJ2-1|-|TRBV9
TGTGCCAGCAGCCCCCGGGGTCAGGGTTACAATGAGCAGTTCTTC
CASSPRGQGYNEQFF
>-|TRBJ2-1|-|TRBV30
TGTGCCTGGAGTCCCGTTCTGTTCTTC
CAWSPVLFF
>-|TRBJ2-7|TRBD1|TRBV6-5
TGTGCCAGCAGGCCGACAGGGATCCCCTACGAGCAGTACTTC
CASRPTGIPYEQYF
>-|TRBJ2-5|-|TRBV19
TGTGCCAGTAGTATGGTCGGGCGGGAGACCCAGTACTTC
CASSMVGRETQYF
>-|TRBJ1-2|-|TRBV29-1
TGCAGCGTTACAGGGACCAACCCTAACTATGGCTACACCTTC
CSVTGTNPNYGYTF
>once|TRBJ2-7|-|TRBV6-5
TGTGCCAGCAGGCCCCACTCCGGGACACTTTACGAGCAGTACTTC
CASRPHSGTLYEQYF
>-|TRBJ2-7|TRBD2|TRBV7-8
TGTGCCAGCAGCTCGCCGGGACTAGCGGGAGTGTTCCCAGAGCAGTACTTC
CASSSPGLAGVFPEQYF
>-|TRBJ2-1|-|TRBV2
TGTGCCAGCTTGGGGAGCGCCAATGAGCAGTTCTTC
CASLGSANEQFF
>-|TRBJ2-7|TRBD2|TRBV27
TGTGCCAGCAGTTTATCCGGACTAGCGGGAGGATACGAGCAGTACTTC
CASSLSGLAGGYEQYF
>-|TRBJ1-1|TRBD1|TRBV3-1/TRBV3-2
TGTGCCAGCAGCCACAGGGGGAGTGAAGCTTTCTTT
CASSHRGSEAFF
>once|TRBJ2-1|TRBD2|TRBV3-1/TRBV3-2
TGTGCCAGCAGCCAAGTCAGTCTAGCGGGAGCCTACAATGAGCAGTTCTTC
CASSQVSLAGAYNEQFF
>-|TRBJ1-1|-|TRBV5-1
TGCGCCAGCAGCTTGGTTCGTAGCAGGGCGAACACTGAAGCTTTCTTT
CASSLVRSRANTEAFF
>-|TRBJ1-6|-|TRBV13
TGTGCCAGCAGCTTGGGGGAAGGGAGCTCCTATAATTCACCCCTCCACTTT
CASSLGEGSSYNSPLHF
>-|TRBJ1-1|-|TRBV27
TGTGCCAGCAGTTCCCCAGGGTTGAACACTGAAGCTTTCTTT
CASSSPGLNTEAFF
>once|TRBJ1-2|TRBD1|TRBV5-4
TGTGCCAGCAGCCTGCAGACAGGGGGTATGTCTGGCTACACCTTC
CASSLQTGGMSGYTF
>once|TRBJ1-2|TRBD1|TRBV7-9
TGTGCCAGCAGCGACTCCGGGACAGGGACCTATGGCTACACCTTC
CASSDSGTGTYGYTF
>-|TRBJ1-2|TRBD1|TRBV6-1
TGTGCCAGCAGTGAATTCGCAGGGGGCATAAGTGGCTACACCTTC
CASSEFAGGISGYTF
>-|TRBJ2-7|-|TRBV27
TGTGCCAGCAGTTGGGACTCCTCCTACGAGCAGTACTTC
CASSWDSSYEQYF
>-|TRBJ2-1|TRBD1|TRBV18
TGTGCCAGCTCAGGTTGGAAGACAGGGAATGACAATGAGCAGTTCTTC
CASSGWKTGNDNEQFF
>-|TRBJ1-4|-|TRBV5-1
TGCGCCAGCAGCTTGGGCTGGGTCGGGGAAAAACTGTTTTTT
CASSLGWVGEKLFF
>-|TRBJ1-5|TRBD1|TRBV5-5
TGTGCCAGCAGCTTCGGACAGGGGGCTCCTAATCAGCCCCAGCATTTT
CASSFGQGAPNQPQHF
>-|TRBJ2-2|TRBD2|TRBV24-1
TGTGCCACCAGTGATCTGGGAGGGGATGGCACCGGGGAGCTGTTTTTT
CATSDLGGDGTGELFF
>-|TRBJ2-7|-|TRBV10-3
TGTGCCATCAGTGAGTCGTTATACGAGCAGTACTTC
CAISESLYEQYF
>-|TRBJ2-1|TRBD2|TRBV6-5
TGTGCCGGGACTAGCGCCAACAATGAGCAGTTCTTC
CAGTSANNEQFF
>-|TRBJ2-7|-|TRBV18
TGTGCCAGCTCACCAAACTCCTACGAGCAGTACTTC
CASSPNSYEQYF
>-|TRBJ2-1|-|TRBV6-4
TGTGCCAGCAGTGACGGGCCGGCGTCGGGGAATGAGCAGTTCTTC
CASSDGPASGNEQFF
>-|TRBJ2-5|TRBD2|TRBV5-1
TGCGCCAGCAGCTTGGGGGCGGGGGAAGAGACCCAGTACTTC
CASSLGAGEETQYF
>-|TRBJ2-1|TRBD2|TRBV11-2
TGTGCCAGCAGCTTAGCGCGGGGGGCCGATGAGCAGTTCTTC
CASSLARGADEQFF
>-|TRBJ2-7|-|TRBV28
TGTGCCAGCAGTTTTGAGGAAGCTCTTCCCGAGCAGTACTTC
CASSFEEALPEQYF
>-|TRBJ2-6|-|TRBV21-1
TGTGCCAGCAGCACTCAGACAGGACTCTTCTCTGGGGCCAACGTCCTGACTTTC
CASSTQTGLFSGANVLTF
>-|TRBJ2-3|TRBD1|TRBV9
TGTGCCAGCAGCGTAGGACAGGGGGCTTGGGATACGCAGTATTTT
CASSVGQGAWDTQYF
>few|TRBJ2-7|TRBD2|TRBV5-6
TGTGCCAGCAGCTTTATGACGGGAGGGGTAAGGGCGCAGTACTTC
CASSFMTGGVRAQYF
>-|TRBJ1-5|-|TRBV28
TGTGCCAGCAGGCAGGCTCCTCAGCCCCAGCATTTT
CASRQAPQPQHF
>-|TRBJ2-1|-|TRBV7-6
TGTGCCAGCAGCTTAGCGGGAGGAGGGAGAGATGAGCAGTTCTTC
CASSLAGGGRDEQFF
>-|TRBJ2-7|-|TRBV5-6
TGTGCCAGCAGCTTGGAGGGCTACGAGCAGTACTTC
CASSLEGYEQYF
>once|TRBJ2-1|TRBD2|TRBV27
TGTGCCAGCAGTTCCCTCCTAACTAGCGGGAGTCTCAATGAGCAGTTCTTC
CASSSLLTSGSLNEQFF
>-|TRBJ2-6|-|TRBV4-1
TGCGCCAGCAGCCAAGATAGATATGGGGGCTCTGGGGCCAACGTCCTGACTTTC
CASSQDRYGGSGANVLTF
>-|TRBJ2-7|-|TRBV10-1
TGCGCCAGCAGTGAGGCAACCGGCCCCGAGCAGTACTTC
CASSEATGPEQYF
>-|TRBJ1-1|-|TRBV30
TGTGCCTGGAGGGCGAACACTGAAGCTTTCTTT
CAWRANTEAFF